This TCR beta chain was obtained from a study of blood T cell repertoires in COVID-19 (dated by TCRdb to 2018 to 2020). Looking at the study overall: Collaborator samples came from the United States, Italy and Spain and covered acute and convalescent phases of COVID-19. HLA class I and class II types, where available, came from metadata supplied by the sample provider rather than from assay-based typing. The prospective study material was composed of cDNA or gDNA derived from T cells, B-cell-depleted T cells, or PBMCs. Samples came from the ongoing ImmuneRACE study (first 160 participants) plus 1,254 subjects from 6 global collaborators. Deeply sampled blood TCRbeta repertoires from subjects exposed to, actively infected with, or recovered from COVID-19 were included in the dataset. Nearly every sample came with metadata listing a de-identified subject ID, COVID-19 status, age in years and sex. The repertoires were made available in a free public database intended to serve as a resource for research on the immune response to SARS-CoV-2.

The germline V gene (reference sequence) specifies SGHKS as CDR1 and YYEKEE as CDR2. Relative to germline, V is 0 bases shorter and J is 3 bases shorter, with 13 bases between their ends. The CDR3 numbers 15 residues from cysteine through phenylalanine. Of the read, only the CDR3 DNA is kept; its 45 bases are in frame from base 1. Collaborating institutions collected whole blood in K2EDTA tubes following their own protocols. For TCRbeta analysis, collaborators shipped samples in one of three forms: frozen whole blood, isolated PBMCs, or DNA extracted from either of those sample types. About this clone itself: Its antigen remains undetermined. No much larger clonotype is one base removed from it; base qualities were not supplied.

The immunoSEQ Assay, a bias-controlled multiplex PCR, was used to amplify TCRbeta CDR3 regions from genomic DNA. Per the authors' processing: The number of nucleated cells in each sample was estimated from the amplification of reference gene primers within the assay. Sequence reads were collapsed and filtered to measure the absolute abundance of every unique TCRbeta CDR3 rearrangement. For each sample, productive Simpson clonality was calculated by taking the square root of Simpson's diversity index across productive rearrangements. The source is immuneACCESS, and TCRdb retained only in-frame sequences with V and J called. Part of the clones is not carried over; for the studies checked, unresolved V genes explain less than half of this, and the remainder is unexplained. V and J calls and clone size are those listed in that table; D and trimming were worked out from the DNA. The sample yields about 320,000 clones; 75% to 85% were counted once. The ten largest clones take up more than 6% of the sample.

Overall results and qualifications from the work: The quantity of clinical and demographic metadata differed by source and by participant and was supplied without curation.

The sample comprised peripheral blood. The chain employs TRBV5-5 and TRBJ2-7; D gene: possibly TRBD2, on 5 matching bases. This TCR derives from a human donor in a cohort sampled during active COVID-19. The CDR3 reads CASSLGPSGGYEQYF. The DNA sequence follows: TGTGCCAGCAGCTTGGGGCCCTCCGGAGGCTACGAGCAGTACTTC.